This TCR beta chain is from a study of shared clonotypes between healthy human individuals. Without sorting, samples used tens of millions of PBMCs for genomic DNA. The V and J ends lost 7 bases and 6 bases, in that order; junction bases with no gene match: 2. This CDR3 contains 13 residues. Germline V CDR1 and CDR2: SQVTM, ANQGSEA. Evenly divided among several immunoSEQ plates was the genomic DNA of each subset. Each PCR replicate run on unsorted PBMC took in about 0.3 ug DNA, roughly 32,000 T cell genomes. Scientists sequenced DNA from unsorted PBMC on ten immunoSEQ deep assay plates. Profiled with immunoSEQ multiplex PCR; TCRdb holds only in-frame clones, not every one. The sample has 450,000 to 500,000 clones, 81% seen once; the top ten hold 9.5% to 15%.

The sequenced sample consisted of PBMCs. This chain joins TRBV29-1 and TRBJ2-1; 14 bases fit TRBD2. The source of this sequence is a woman aged 40 to 50 in good health. Some clones in this sample may be carry-over from other donors' samples. CDR3 in amino acids: CSAGTSGSNEQFF. The DNA of the CDR3 is TGCAGCGCCGGGACTAGCGGGAGCAATGAGCAGTTCTTC.